This TCR beta chain was captured by sequencing in a study of PD-1 blockade in classical Hodgkin lymphoma. Germline CDR1 SGHTA, CDR2 FQGNSA. This CDR3 comprises 16 residues. The J segment lost 4 bases and the V segment lost 5 bases, leaving 7 bases of the junction unmatched. Each and every patient relapsed after autologous stem cell transplantation, and patients got differing brentuximab vedotin exposure. Profiled with immunoSEQ multiplex PCR; TCRdb holds only in-frame clones, not every one. Of around 100,000 clones listed, 85% to 90% were seen once; the top ten hold about 6.1%. The chain is built from TRBV7-2 and TRBJ2-3; 12 bases align to TRBD2. The receptor was isolated from a human donor with classical Hodgkin lymphoma. The specimen comprised peripheral blood mononuclear cells (PBMCs), sampled before the second cycle of nivolumab. The CDR3 reads CASSPKLAGGPDTQYF. CDR3 nucleotides: TGTGCCAGCAGCCCCAAGCTAGCGGGGGGGCCAGATACGCAGTATTTT.